This T cell receptor (beta chain) was identified during a study of cytomegalovirus exposure and HLA in healthy donors. Study findings and constraints: The tendency of first-cohort TCR clusters to co-occur in the roughly 120 validation repertoires was the finding of a later analysis. There were 150 to 200 TCR beta chains listed as cytomegalovirus-associated. Specificity for CMV antigens was confirmed in vitro for a few of the CMV-associated chains.

Here immunoSEQ multiplex PCR was the method, and the copy in TCRdb shows in-frame clones only, minus some. The data hold 150,000 to 200,000 clones, with around 85% observed a single time. Details on this clone: Its antigen is currently unknown.

In germline, CDR1 is GTSNPN, CDR2 SVGIG (reference sequence). The V and J ends lost 1 base and 5 bases respectively, with 8 bases between them. The CDR3 is made up of 12 amino acids. The study drew the donors from its 120-subject validation cohort, separate from the 666-subject first cohort. Source material: PBMCs. The clonotype originates from a young man in good health and CMV-seropositive. The chain recombines TRBV30 with TRBJ1-2; the D is unclear. CDR3 sequence: CAWSGGNYGYTF. CDR3 in DNA: TGTGCCTGGAGTGGCGGGAATTATGGCTACACCTTC.